This T cell receptor beta chain comes out of a study of shared clonotypes between healthy human individuals. For the study at large: The cohort had two women and a few men, ages 18 to 49.

This CDR3 region has 17 residues. Germline assignment: CDR1 SGHTA and CDR2 FQGNSA. Trimming took 2 bases from V and 4 from J; bases not matched to a gene: 8. This clone was observed a few times. Its antigen is not known. Produced via immunoSEQ multiplex PCR; TCRdb's table is partial and in-frame only. The table shows 950,000 to 1,100,000 clones, with about 75% occurring only once. Study conclusions and caveats: Clonotype sharing among donors, it was expected, would be affected by sequencing depth. Some clonotypes were shared by all four sorted-subset donors, while others were not shared. The non-shared ones had lower generation probabilities than the shared ones. Generally, naive subsets (rather than memory subsets) showed larger estimated richness.

Material for sequencing was memory CD4+ T cells sorted from blood. Described subset: CD45RA-negative fraction. The V gene is TRBV7-2, the J gene TRBJ1-3; TRBD1 aligns across 10 bases. The clonotype was recovered from a man between 18 and 29 years old in good health. DNA of the CDR3: TGTGCCAGCAGCTTATCGGCCGGACAGGGGGGCGGAAACACCATATATTTT. Its protein product is CASSLSAGQGGGNTIYF.